This T cell receptor beta chain was identified in a study of T-cell reconstitution after alpha-beta-depleted transplantation in children. Germline assignment: CDR1 SEHNR and CDR2 FQNEAQ (reference sequence). This CDR3 is 14 amino acids long. About this clonotype: An end of the junction does not agree with germline; a read error may underlie this.

Unique molecular identifiers were used in preparing the TCRbeta library. Each CDR3 protein is one row after TCRdb ran MiXCR on the PCR reads. The sample has hundreds of thousands of distinct CDR3 sequences, about a sixth seen once; the top ten hold about 3.1%. The material was PBMCs from the stem cell graft donor, obtained from the stem cell graft. The sequence derives from a human donor who donated a stem cell graft to a child with acute lymphoblastic leukemia. The chain joins TRBV7-9 to TRBJ1-5, with D tentatively TRBD1 (5 bases). DNA for the CDR3: TGTTCCAGCAGCTTAGGGGAGGGCAATCAGCCCCAGCATTTT. This encodes CSSSLGEGNQPQHF. Full variable domain (missing parts from reference TRBV7-9 and TRBJ1-5): DTGVSQNPRHKITKRGQNVTFRCDPISEHNRLYWYRQTLGQGPEFLTYFQNEAQLEKSRLLSDRFSAERPKGSFSTLEIQRTEQGDSAMYLCSSSLGEGNQPQHFGDGTRLSIL.